These T cell receptor beta chains were read from a single sample in a study of T cells after yellow fever vaccination. TCRdb itself ran the 5' RACE reads through MiXCR, one entry per CDR3 protein. The table lists 200,000 or so distinct CDR3 sequences, around 6.7% of them singletons, with approximately 1% in the top ten. Sequences were derived from CD4+ T cells sorted from PBMCs, sampled on the day of the yellow fever booster vaccination. All receptors derive from a man in his thirties or forties who received the YFV17D yellow fever vaccine. The conserved cysteine and the conserved F or W are not part of the CDR3 here.

v_gene	j_gene	CDR3aa
TRBV6-5	TRBJ2-1	ASSYSGSGTGLNEQF
TRBV3-1	TRBJ2-2	ASSQVTEGNTGELF
TRBV3-1	TRBJ1-3	ASSQDRVSGNTIY
TRBV3-1	TRBJ2-3	ACSYGGGGTDTQY
TRBV10-3	TRBJ2-1	AIAGGGYNEQF
TRBV9	TRBJ2-7	ASSVGTTSGELSYEQY
TRBV12-5	TRBJ1-1	ASGLGGRGTEAF
TRBV16	TRBJ2-7	ASSQLREGEQY
TRBV19	TRBJ2-3	ASISNAGVGDTQY
TRBV7-3	TRBJ2-3	ASSLGGPTDTQY
TRBV20-1	TRBJ2-7	SAPWGAGDGKQY
TRBV20-1	TRBJ1-6	SARDAVHSPLH
TRBV19	TRBJ2-5	ASSTPKGGRMKTQY
TRBV7-9	TRBJ1-5	ASSSPGDRNQPQH
TRBV11-2	TRBJ2-4	ASSTRPGTGLAKNIQY
TRBV9	TRBJ2-1	ASSVSLLSNNEQF
TRBV7-2	TRBJ2-1	ASSLVRTGTNEQF
TRBV19	TRBJ2-3	ASSVMDTQY
TRBV5-5	TRBJ2-1	ASSQLVVYNEQF
TRBV20-1	TRBJ1-5	SARDPQGNQPQH
TRBV18	TRBJ1-1	ASSPLGKADTEAF
TRBV12-3/TRBV12-4	TRBJ2-3	ASSARGGKSDTQY
TRBV20-1	TRBJ1-4	SAEDRRGEKLF
TRBV7-2	TRBJ2-7	ASSRTESYEQY
TRBV3-1	TRBJ2-7	ASSQVTGLAEQY
TRBV5-1	TRBJ2-5	ASSLDIGETQY
TRBV5-1	TRBJ1-2	ASSSGTSSGYT
TRBV25-1	TRBJ2-5	ASSRTSGRGETQY
TRBV27	TRBJ2-7	AASGAHRTYEQY
TRBV24-1	TRBJ2-3	ATSTSGGSTDTQY
TRBV12-3/TRBV12-4	TRBJ1-4	ASSRDSNEKLF
TRBV30	TRBJ2-7	AWESGTGNYEQY
TRBV4-3	TRBJ2-1	ASSQDAQASYNEQF
TRBV15	TRBJ2-3	ATSREQVGVADTQY
TRBV14	TRBJ2-5	ASSQAFSRNQETQY
TRBV19	TRBJ2-2	ASSREGANTGELF
TRBV29-1	TRBJ1-1	SVDRDDTEAF
TRBV28	TRBJ2-1	ASSLATSNNEQF
TRBV30	TRBJ2-1	AWRYHYGLLELAQF
TRBV7-2	TRBJ2-1	ASSLASGVYNEQF
TRBV20-1	TRBJ2-2	SARLAGLNTGELF
TRBV12-3/TRBV12-4	TRBJ1-1	ASRVTGGMNTEAF
TRBV5-6	TRBJ2-2	ASSLLQATGELF
TRBV29-1	TRBJ2-3	SGLAGVGTDTQY
TRBV7-3	TRBJ2-3	ASSSSGRVTDTQY
TRBV18	TRBJ1-5	ASSPGGQPQH
TRBV15	TRBJ2-5	ATSIRLQETQY
TRBV7-6	TRBJ1-1	ASSLGTGGSKTEAF
TRBV6-5	TRBJ1-6	ASSLTGGNSPLH
TRBV6-1	TRBJ1-1	ASSDLGQFEAF
TRBV12-3/TRBV12-4	TRBJ2-3	ASSLGTGGTDTQY
TRBV20-1	TRBJ1-4	SASSWGGEKLF
TRBV18	TRBJ2-1	ASSPPTGVSYNEQF